These 18 T cell receptor beta chains came from one sample sequenced in a study of blood T cell repertoires in COVID-19. Method: immunoSEQ multiplex PCR; TCRdb's copy keeps in-frame clones and lacks some. Of a few hundred thousand clones listed, around 85% are singletons. Sequencing was done on a sample of peripheral blood. All receptors derive from a woman aged 25 to 39 who had recovered from COVID-19.

The gene calls are TRBV5-1 and TRBJ2-2; tentative D call: TRBD1 (5 bases). This CDR3 comprises 14 residues. In germline, CDR1 is SGHRS, CDR2 YFSETQ. Trimming left V 1 base short and J 6 bases short, with 10 bases between. CDR3 sequence: CASSLTGSSGELFF. CDR3 nucleotide sequence: TGCGCCAGCAGCTTGACAGGTTCGTCCGGGGAGCTGTTTTTT. Variable domain in full (rest from reference TRBV5-1 and TRBJ2-2): KAGVTQTPRYLIKTRGQQVTLSCSPISGHRSVSWYQQTPGQGLQFLFEYFSETQRNKGNFPGRFSGRQFSNSRSEMNVSTLELGDSALYLCASSLTGSSGELFFGEGSRLTVL.

The CDR3 here is CASSAPGLASYEQYF. As DNA, the CDR3 is TGTGCCAGCAGCGCCCCGGGACTAGCCTCTTACGAGCAGTACTTC. The V gene is TRBV6-5, the J gene TRBJ2-7; the match to TRBD2 covers 9 bases. The CDR3 has 15 residues. CDR1 MNHEY and CDR2 SVGAGI come from the germline V gene. V lost 6 bases, J lost 4 bases, and 10 bases stayed unmatched.

The V and J genes are TRBV18 and TRBJ1-4; tentatively, D is TRBD1 (5 bases). The length of the CDR3 is 15 residues. Germline CDR1 reads KGHSH; CDR2 reads LQKENI. The V end lost 6 bases, the J end lost 0 bases, and 11 bases lay between the germline ends. The CDR3 spells CASSPTESTNEKLFF. The CDR3 nucleotides are TGTGCCAGCTCCCCGACAGAATCAACTAATGAAAAACTGTTTTTT.

This rearrangement joins TRBV4-2 to TRBJ2-1, with 10 bases matching TRBD2. After removal of 2 bases from V and 0 bases from J, the junction contained 25 bases not matched to a gene. CDR1 and CDR2 (germline): LGHNA, YNFKEQ. The CDR3 runs to 24 residues. CDR3 protein: CASSQLVPSGPGLAYRSSYNEQFF. In nucleotides, the CDR3 is TGTGCCAGCAGCCAACTAGTACCGTCAGGGCCGGGACTAGCGTATAGGAGCTCCTACAATGAGCAGTTCTTC.

J is TRBJ1-1 and V is TRBV4-1; 7 nucleotides match TRBD1. There are 16 residues in the CDR3. J was trimmed by 0 bases and V by 3 bases; bases with no gene match: 7. Germline values: CDR1 MGHRA, CDR2 YSYEKL. The CDR3 loop reads CASSQDPTGMNTEAFF. CDR3 coding DNA: TGCGCCAGCAGCCAGGACCCGACAGGGATGAACACTGAAGCTTTCTTT.

The chain links TRBV28 to TRBJ2-5, with no clear D. Between the trimmed V and J ends, which lost 8 bases and 5 bases, there was a span of 18 bases. This CDR3 contains 14 residues. CDR1 MDHEN and CDR2 SYDVKM come from the germline V gene. The CDR3 sequence is CASLPPGTEETQYF. CDR3 nucleotide sequence: TGTGCCAGCCTACCCCCGGGTACGGAGGAGACCCAGTACTTC.

The chain is built from TRBV12-3 or TRBV12-4 and TRBJ2-1; possibly TRBD2 for D (6 bases). The CDR3 extends over 13 amino acids. The V end was cut by 1 base, the J end by 8 bases, with 9 bases between. This chain's CDR3 is CASSLGTSYEQFF. CDR3 DNA: TGTGCCAGCAGTTTAGGTACTAGCTATGAGCAGTTCTTC.

CDR3 DNA sequence: TGTGCCAGCAGTCCGATGGGCCCTAACCTACTGTTTTTT. Amino acid sequence: CASSPMGPNLLFF. The chain is built from TRBV6-5 and TRBJ1-4; D remains unclear. The germline V and J ends were trimmed by 5 bases and 13 bases, with 17 bases remaining between them. This CDR3 spans 13 amino acids. The germline CDR1 and CDR2 sequences are MNHEY and SVGAGI.

The chain links TRBV9 to TRBJ2-1, with D uncertain. There are 12 residues in the CDR3. Germline V lookup: CDR1 SGDLS, CDR2 YYNGEE. V gave up 4 bases and J gave up 9 bases, with 11 bases separating them. CDR3 nucleotides: TGTGCCAGCAGCCCCACCCCGGGTGAGCAGTTCTTC. Translating it yields CASSPTPGEQFF.

This clone was seen only once. The V call is TRBV7-9, the J call TRBJ2-5, with 11 bases that match TRBD1. V trimming: 4 bases; J trimming: 4 bases; junction bases outside the gene matches: 8. The CDR3 has 16 residues. Per germline, CDR1 SEHNR and CDR2 FQNEAQ (reference sequence). The CDR3: CASSSVGQGAGETQYF. In nucleotides, the CDR3 is TGTGCCAGCAGCTCGGTTGGACAGGGGGCTGGAGAGACCCAGTACTTC.

This clone appeared once. The gene calls are TRBV10-3 and TRBJ1-2, with unresolved D. The length of the CDR3 is 16 residues. V lost 3 bases and J 8 bases, leaving 22 bases between the germline ends. Per the germline V gene, CDR1 is ENHRY and CDR2 is SYGVKD. In DNA, the CDR3 is TGTGCCATCAGTGACCCCAAAAAACTATTAGGTGACGGCTACACCTTC. This translates into CAISDPKKLLGDGYTF.

V and J are TRBV4-1 and TRBJ2-3; maybe TRBD2 (5 bases). This CDR3 spans 16 amino acids. The V gene lost 1 base and the J gene lost 2 bases, with 13 bases spanning the gap. Germline lookup yields CDR1 MGHRA and CDR2 YSYEKL. CDR3 sequence reads: CASSQGRSGVTDTQYF. In DNA form, the CDR3 reads TGCGCCAGCAGCCAAGGGAGAAGCGGAGTCACAGATACGCAGTATTTT.

The V and J genes are TRBV5-6 and TRBJ2-7; D gene uncertain. The germline CDR1 and CDR2 sequences are SGHDT and YYEEEE. This CDR3 region has 15 residues. V lost 4 bases to trimming and J lost 0 bases, with 14 bases between them. The CDR3 loop is CASSPKTPLSYEQYF. The CDR3 coding sequence is TGTGCCAGCAGCCCCAAGACACCCCTCTCCTACGAGCAGTACTTC. The whole variable domain, remainder taken from reference TRBV5-6 and TRBJ2-7, is DAGVTQSPTHLIKTRGQQVTLRCSPKSGHDTVSWYQQALGQGPQFIFQYYEEEERQRGNFPDRFSGHQFPNYSSELNVNALLLGDSALYLCASSPKTPLSYEQYFGPGTRLTVT.

V is TRBV19 and J is TRBJ2-1; TRBD2 aligns across 8 bases. There are 15 residues in the CDR3. Looked up from germline, CDR1 is LNHDA and CDR2 is SQIVND (reference sequence). V lost 4 bases, J lost 8 bases, and 10 bases stayed unmatched. CDR3 bases: TGTGCCAGTAGTAATCGGGGGGGCTCCGCTGATGAGCAGTTCTTC. This sequence encodes CASSNRGGSADEQFF.

This clone came up a few times. The genes are TRBV19 and TRBJ1-5, with 8 bases fitting TRBD1. The CDR3 contains 17 residues. Trimming removed 3 bases from V and 1 base from J; junction bases left unmatched: 8. Germline V gene lookup returns CDR1 LNHDA and CDR2 SQIVND (reference sequence). The CDR3 spells CASSIRAGGMSNQPQHF. CDR3 bases: TGTGCCAGTAGTATCAGGGCAGGGGGCATGAGCAATCAGCCCCAGCATTTT.

The J gene is TRBJ2-5, the V gene TRBV7-2, with TRBD1 matching 7 bases. Near its end, the DNA agrees better with TRBJ2-7, so the J call may be wrong. The CDR3 runs 15 residues. From germline, CDR1 is SGHTA and CDR2 FQGNSA. The DNA of the CDR3 is TGTGCCAGCAGCTCTGGACAGGCTCACTCCTACGAGCAGTACTTC. Translating gives CASSSGQAHSYEQYF.

The CDR3 sequence is CATSDLGQNQPQHF. The CDR3 coding sequence is TGTGCCACCAGTGATTTGGGACAAAATCAGCCCCAGCATTTT. The genes are TRBV24-1 and TRBJ1-5; TRBD1 might be the D (5 bases). The CDR3 sequence is 14 residues long. V lost 0 bases to trimming and J lost 4 bases, with 6 bases between them. The germline V gene encodes CDR1 KGHDR and CDR2 SFDVKD.

The chain carries TRBV19 and TRBJ2-1; possible D gene TRBD2, 5 bases. The V gene's germline CDR1 is LNHDA and CDR2 SQIVND (reference sequence). This CDR3 comprises 14 residues. Trimming left V 4 bases short and J 4 bases short, with 11 bases between. CDR3: CASSTDYLYNEQFF. The CDR3 DNA follows: TGTGCCAGTAGTACTGACTACCTATACAATGAGCAGTTCTTC.